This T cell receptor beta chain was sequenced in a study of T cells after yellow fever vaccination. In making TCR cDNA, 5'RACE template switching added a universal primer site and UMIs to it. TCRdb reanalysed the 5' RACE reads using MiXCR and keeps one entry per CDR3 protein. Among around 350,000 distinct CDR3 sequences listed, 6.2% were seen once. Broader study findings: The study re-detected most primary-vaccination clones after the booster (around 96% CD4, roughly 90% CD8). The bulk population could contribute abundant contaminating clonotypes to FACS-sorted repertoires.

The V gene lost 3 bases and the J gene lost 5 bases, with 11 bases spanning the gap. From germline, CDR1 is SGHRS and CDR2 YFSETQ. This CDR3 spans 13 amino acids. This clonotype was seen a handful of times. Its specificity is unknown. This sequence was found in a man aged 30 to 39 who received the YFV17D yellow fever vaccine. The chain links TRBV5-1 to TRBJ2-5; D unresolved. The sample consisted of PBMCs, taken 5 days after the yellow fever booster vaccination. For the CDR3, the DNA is TGCGCCAGCAGCTGCCTTAATTGCGAGACCCAGTACTTC. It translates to CASSCLNCETQYF. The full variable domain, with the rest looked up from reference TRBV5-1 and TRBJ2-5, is KAGVTQTPRYLIKTRGQQVTLSCSPISGHRSVSWYQQTPGQGLQFLFEYFSETQRNKGNFPGRFSGRQFSNSRSEMNVSTLELGDSALYLCASSCLNCETQYFGPGTRLLVL.